The entry below describes one T cell receptor beta chain. The data stem from a study of blood T cell repertoires in COVID-19. The repertoire was sequenced with immunoSEQ multiplex PCR; TCRdb's copy has only in-frame clones and lacks some. Of more than 70,000 clones in the sample, roughly 90% were seen once. The CDR3 totals 15 residues. J gave up 6 bases and V 4 bases, and 4 bases lay outside the gene matches. Germline CDR1 reads SGHRS; CDR2 reads YFSETQ. This TCR derives from a man in his 60s with acute or convalescent COVID-19. What was sequenced was peripheral blood. The chain joins TRBV5-1 to TRBJ2-2; 12 bases line up with TRBD1. Written as DNA, the CDR3 is TGCGCCAGCAGCGCGGGACAGGGGGCTCCCGGGGAGCTGTTTTTT. This translates into CASSAGQGAPGELFF.